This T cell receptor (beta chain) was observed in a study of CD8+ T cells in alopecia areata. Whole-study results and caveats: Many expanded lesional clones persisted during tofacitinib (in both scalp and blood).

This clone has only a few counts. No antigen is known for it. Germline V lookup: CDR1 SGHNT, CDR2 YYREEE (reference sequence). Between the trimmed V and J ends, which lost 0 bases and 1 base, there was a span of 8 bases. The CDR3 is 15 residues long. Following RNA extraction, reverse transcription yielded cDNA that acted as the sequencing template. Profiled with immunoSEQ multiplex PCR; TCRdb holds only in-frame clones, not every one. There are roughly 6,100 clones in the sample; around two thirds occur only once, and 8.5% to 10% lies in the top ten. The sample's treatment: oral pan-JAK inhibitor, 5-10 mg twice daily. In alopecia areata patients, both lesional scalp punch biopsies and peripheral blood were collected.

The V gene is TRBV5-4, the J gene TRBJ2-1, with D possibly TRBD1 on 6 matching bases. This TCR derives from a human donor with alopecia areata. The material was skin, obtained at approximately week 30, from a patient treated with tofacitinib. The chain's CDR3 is CASSLAGVSYNEQFF. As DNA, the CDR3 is TGTGCCAGCAGCTTGGCAGGGGTTTCCTACAATGAGCAGTTCTTC.